These 10 T cell receptor beta chains were sequenced from one sample in a study of blood T cell repertoires in COVID-19. The method was immunoSEQ multiplex PCR; TCRdb's version includes in-frame clones alone and lacks a portion of them. The repertoire holds 100,000 to 150,000 clones, around 81% seen once, with roughly 8.1% in the top ten. Sequenced material: peripheral blood. The origin of the receptors is a woman between 55 and 75 years old with active or convalescent COVID-19.

This chain links TRBV6-4 with TRBJ1-5; no clear D. Germline-derived CDR1 and CDR2 are MRHNA and SNTAGT. Trimming removed 1 base at V and 7 bases at J, with 11 bases between. The CDR3 runs to 14 residues. The CDR3: CASSDLGVQQPQHF. The CDR3 DNA reads TGTGCCAGCAGTGACTTAGGAGTTCAACAGCCCCAGCATTTT.

The chain links TRBV28 to TRBJ1-4, with a weak D call TRBD1 (5 bases). The germline CDR1 and CDR2 sequences are MDHEN and SYDVKM. The CDR3 contains 13 residues. Deletions cut 6 bases from V and 2 bases from J, with 7 bases between. CDR3 DNA sequence: TGTGCCAGCAGGGGGCGGACTAATGAAAAACTGTTTTTT. Its translation: CASRGRTNEKLFF.

J is TRBJ1-1 and V is TRBV3-1 (or the pseudogene TRBV3-2); possible D gene TRBD1, 5 bases. The CDR3 is 15 residues long. Germline CDR1 and CDR2: LGHDT and YNNKEL (reference sequence). Trimming removed 5 bases at V and 3 bases at J, with 16 bases between. The CDR3 sequence is CASSTNPGGDTEAFF. DNA for the CDR3: TGTGCCAGCAGCACCAACCCCGGGGGGGACACTGAAGCTTTCTTT.

The chain joins TRBV28 to TRBJ1-1; D gene uncertain. Germline assignment: CDR1 MDHEN and CDR2 SYDVKM. The CDR3 spans 13 residues. V was trimmed by 6 bases and J by 3 bases, leaving 11 bases between them. In nucleotides, the CDR3 is TGTGCCAGCAGCGCCCCCGGGGACACTGAAGCTTTCTTT. This sequence encodes CASSAPGDTEAFF.

This chain links TRBV18 with TRBJ1-1, with 8 bases fitting TRBD1. V trimming: 6 bases; J trimming: 4 bases; junction bases outside the gene matches: 7. This CDR3 has 14 residues. Germline lookup yields CDR1 KGHSH and CDR2 LQKENI. For the CDR3, the DNA is TGTGCCAGCTCCCCAACAGGGGGACTCACTGAAGCTTTCTTT. Amino acid sequence: CASSPTGGLTEAFF. Full variable domain (remainder filled in from reference TRBV18 and TRBJ1-1): NAGVMQNPRHLVRRRGQEARLRCSPMKGHSHVYWYRQLPEEGLKFMVYLQKENIIDESGMPKERFSAEFPKEGPSILRIQQVVRGDSAAYFCASSPTGGLTEAFFGQGTRLTVV.

V gene TRBV30 combines with J gene TRBJ2-3; 8 bases match TRBD2. Trimming took 2 bases from V and 0 from J; bases not matched to a gene: 4. This CDR3 spans 15 amino acids. Germline V gene data show CDR1 as GTSNPN and CDR2 as SVGIG (reference sequence). The DNA for the CDR3 is TGTGCCTGGAGTAAGACTAGCGCTAGCACAGATACGCAGTATTTT. This gives the protein CAWSKTSASTDTQYF.

The chain is built from TRBV5-4 and TRBJ1-1, with 12 bases aligning to TRBD1. With V trimmed by 1 base and J by 4 bases, 5 bases remained unmatched. The germline V gene has CDR1 SGHNT and CDR2 YYREEE (reference sequence). This CDR3 contains 16 residues. As DNA, the CDR3 is TGTGCCAGCAGCTTGCCGGGACAGGGGGCGCTCACTGAAGCTTTCTTT. It translates to CASSLPGQGALTEAFF.

This chain links TRBV2 with TRBJ1-1; TRBD1 might be the D (5 bases). From germline, CDR1 is SNHLY and CDR2 FYNNEI. V was cut by 2 bases and J by 8 bases, with 6 bases left in between. The CDR3 loop spans 11 amino acids. CDR3 nucleotide sequence: TGTGCCAGCAGTGAACAGGGCGAAGCTTTCTTT. Protein sequence: CASSEQGEAFF.

The genes are TRBV18 and TRBJ1-1; tentatively, D is TRBD1 (5 bases). The germline V and J ends were trimmed by 4 bases and 1 base, with 7 bases remaining between them. This CDR3 has 13 amino acids. Germline assignment: CDR1 KGHSH and CDR2 LQKENI. The CDR3 region is CASSRDRNTEAFF. In DNA form, the CDR3 reads TGTGCCAGCTCACGCGACAGGAACACTGAAGCTTTCTTT. Drawing the rest from reference TRBV18 and TRBJ1-1, the complete variable domain is NAGVMQNPRHLVRRRGQEARLRCSPMKGHSHVYWYRQLPEEGLKFMVYLQKENIIDESGMPKERFSAEFPKEGPSILRIQQVVRGDSAAYFCASSRDRNTEAFFGQGTRLTVV.

The chain has TRBV28 and TRBJ1-5; 9 bases align to TRBD1. J lost 5 bases, V lost 10 bases, and 12 bases had no gene match. The CDR3 contains 15 residues. CDR1 is MDHEN, CDR2 SYDVKM, per germline. The CDR3 is CATGGRQGVYQPQHF. The CDR3 bases are TGTGCCACCGGGGGGCGACAGGGGGTATATCAGCCCCAGCATTTT.